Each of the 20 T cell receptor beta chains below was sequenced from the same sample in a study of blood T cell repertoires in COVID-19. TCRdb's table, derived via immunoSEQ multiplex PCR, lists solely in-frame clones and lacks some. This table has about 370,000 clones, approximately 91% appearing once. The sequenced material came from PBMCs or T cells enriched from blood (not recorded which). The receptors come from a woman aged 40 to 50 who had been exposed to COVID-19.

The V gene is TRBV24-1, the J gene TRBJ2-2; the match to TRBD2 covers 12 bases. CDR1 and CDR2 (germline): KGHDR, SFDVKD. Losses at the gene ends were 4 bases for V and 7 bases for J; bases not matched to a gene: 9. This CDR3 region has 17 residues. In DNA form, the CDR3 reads TGTGCCACCAGTGAATCCGGACTAGCGGGGAAAGACGGGGAGCTGTTTTTT. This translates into CATSESGLAGKDGELFF.

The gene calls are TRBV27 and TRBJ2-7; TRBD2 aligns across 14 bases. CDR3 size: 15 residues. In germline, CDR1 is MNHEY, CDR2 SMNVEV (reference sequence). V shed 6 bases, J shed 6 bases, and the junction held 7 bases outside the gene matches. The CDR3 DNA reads TGTGCCAGCAGGACGACTAGCGGGAGGGTCAGCGAGCAGTACTTC. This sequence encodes CASRTTSGRVSEQYF.

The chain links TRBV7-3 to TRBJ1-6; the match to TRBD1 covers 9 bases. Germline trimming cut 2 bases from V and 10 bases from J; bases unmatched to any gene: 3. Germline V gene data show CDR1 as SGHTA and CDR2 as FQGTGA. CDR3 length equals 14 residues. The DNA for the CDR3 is TGTGCCAGCAGCTTAGGGACAGGGAGATCACCCCTCCACTTT. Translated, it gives CASSLGTGRSPLHF.

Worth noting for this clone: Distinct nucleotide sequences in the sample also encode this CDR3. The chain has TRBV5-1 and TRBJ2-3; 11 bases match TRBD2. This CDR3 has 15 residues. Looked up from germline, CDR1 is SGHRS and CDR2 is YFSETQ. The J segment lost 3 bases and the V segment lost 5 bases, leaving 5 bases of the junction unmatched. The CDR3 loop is CASRLAGGPTDTQYF. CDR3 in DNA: TGCGCCAGCAGGTTAGCGGGGGGGCCGACAGATACGCAGTATTTT.

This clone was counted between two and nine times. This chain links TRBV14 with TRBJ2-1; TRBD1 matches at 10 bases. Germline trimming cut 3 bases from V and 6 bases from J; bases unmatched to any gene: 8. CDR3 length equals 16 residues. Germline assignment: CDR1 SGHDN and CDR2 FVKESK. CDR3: CASSHQDRGRINEQFF. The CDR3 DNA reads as TGTGCCAGCAGCCATCAAGACAGGGGGCGCATCAATGAGCAGTTCTTC.

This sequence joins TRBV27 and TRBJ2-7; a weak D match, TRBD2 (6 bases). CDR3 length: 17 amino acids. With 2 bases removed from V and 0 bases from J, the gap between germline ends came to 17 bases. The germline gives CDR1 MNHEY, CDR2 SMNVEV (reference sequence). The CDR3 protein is CASSLALFAGSSYEQYF. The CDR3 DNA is TGTGCCAGCAGTTTAGCTCTTTTCGCGGGGAGCTCCTACGAGCAGTACTTC.

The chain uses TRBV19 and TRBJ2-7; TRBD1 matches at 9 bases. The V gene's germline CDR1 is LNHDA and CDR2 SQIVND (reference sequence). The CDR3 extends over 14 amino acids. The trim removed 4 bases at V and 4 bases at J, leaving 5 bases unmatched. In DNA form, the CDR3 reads TGTGCCAGTAGTACCGGGACAGGGAAGTACGAGCAGTACTTC. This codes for CASSTGTGKYEQYF. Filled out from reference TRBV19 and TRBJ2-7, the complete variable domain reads DGGITQSPKYLFRKEGQNVTLSCEQNLNHDAMYWYRQDPGQGLRLIYYSQIVNDFQKGDIAEGYSVSREKKESFPLTVTSAQKNPTAFYLCASSTGTGKYEQYFGPGTRLTVT.

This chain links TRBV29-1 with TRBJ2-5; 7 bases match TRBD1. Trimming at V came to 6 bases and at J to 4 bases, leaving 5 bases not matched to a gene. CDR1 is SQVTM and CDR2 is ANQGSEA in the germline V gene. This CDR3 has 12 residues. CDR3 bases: TGCAGCGTCCGGACAGGCTTAGAGACCCAGTACTTC. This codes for CSVRTGLETQYF.

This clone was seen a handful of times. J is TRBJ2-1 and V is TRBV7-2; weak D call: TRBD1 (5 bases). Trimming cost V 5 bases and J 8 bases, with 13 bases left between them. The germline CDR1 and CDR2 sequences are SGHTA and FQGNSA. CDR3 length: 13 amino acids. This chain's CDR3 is CASSMGPRDEQFF. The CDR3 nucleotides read TGTGCCAGCAGCATGGGGCCTAGGGATGAGCAGTTCTTC.

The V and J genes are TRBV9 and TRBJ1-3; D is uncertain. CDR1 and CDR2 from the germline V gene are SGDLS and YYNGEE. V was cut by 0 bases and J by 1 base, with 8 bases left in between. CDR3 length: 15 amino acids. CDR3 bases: TGTGCCAGCAGCGTAGCGTCCGTATCTGGAAACACCATATATTTT. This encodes CASSVASVSGNTIYF.

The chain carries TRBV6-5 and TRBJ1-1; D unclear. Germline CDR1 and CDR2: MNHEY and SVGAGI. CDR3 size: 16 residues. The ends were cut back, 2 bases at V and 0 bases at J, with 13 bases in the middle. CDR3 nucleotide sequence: TGTGCCAGCAGTTACCGATCGACGGGAATGAACACTGAAGCTTTCTTT. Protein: CASSYRSTGMNTEAFF.

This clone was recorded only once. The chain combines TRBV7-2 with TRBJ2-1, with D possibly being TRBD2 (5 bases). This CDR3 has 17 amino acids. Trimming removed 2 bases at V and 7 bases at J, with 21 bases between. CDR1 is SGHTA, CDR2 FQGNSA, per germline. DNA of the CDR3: TGTGCCAGCAGCTTAACTAGAAGAGCCCCCCGCCCGAATGAGCAGTTCTTC. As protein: CASSLTRRAPRPNEQFF. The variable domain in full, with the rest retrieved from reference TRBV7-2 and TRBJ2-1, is GAGVSQSPSNKVTEKGKDVELRCDPISGHTALYWYRQSLGQGLEFLIYFQGNSAPDKSGLPSDRFSAERTGGSVSTLTIQRTQQEDSAVYLCASSLTRRAPRPNEQFFGPGTRLTVL.

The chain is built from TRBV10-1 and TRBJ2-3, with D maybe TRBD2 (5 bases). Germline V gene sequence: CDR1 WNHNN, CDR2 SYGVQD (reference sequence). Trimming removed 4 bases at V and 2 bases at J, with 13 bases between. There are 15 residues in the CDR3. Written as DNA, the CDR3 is TGCGCCAGCAGTGGTCAGGACTCGATCACAGATACGCAGTATTTT. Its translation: CASSGQDSITDTQYF.

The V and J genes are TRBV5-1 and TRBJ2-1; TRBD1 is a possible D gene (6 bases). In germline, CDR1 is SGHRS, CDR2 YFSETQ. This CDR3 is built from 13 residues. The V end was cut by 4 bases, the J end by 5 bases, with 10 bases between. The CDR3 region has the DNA TGCGCCAGCAGCGCACAGGGAAACAATGAGCAGTTCTTC. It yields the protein CASSAQGNNEQFF.

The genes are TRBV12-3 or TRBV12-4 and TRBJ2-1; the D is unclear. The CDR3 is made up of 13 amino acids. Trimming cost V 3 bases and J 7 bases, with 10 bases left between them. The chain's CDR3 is CASSFGPGNEQFF. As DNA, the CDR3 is TGTGCCAGCAGTTTCGGTCCGGGTAATGAGCAGTTCTTC.

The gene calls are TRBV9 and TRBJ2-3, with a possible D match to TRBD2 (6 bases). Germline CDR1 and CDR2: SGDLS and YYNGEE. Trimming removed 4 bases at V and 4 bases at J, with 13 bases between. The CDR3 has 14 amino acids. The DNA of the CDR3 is TGTGCCAGCAGCACGAGGTGGGACTCAGATACGCAGTATTTT. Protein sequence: CASSTRWDSDTQYF.

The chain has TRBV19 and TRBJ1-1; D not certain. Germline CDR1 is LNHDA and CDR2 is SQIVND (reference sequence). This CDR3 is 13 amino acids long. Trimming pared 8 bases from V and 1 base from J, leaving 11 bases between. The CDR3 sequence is CASLLAGNTEAFF. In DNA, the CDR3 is TGTGCCAGTCTTCTGGCGGGGAACACTGAAGCTTTCTTT.

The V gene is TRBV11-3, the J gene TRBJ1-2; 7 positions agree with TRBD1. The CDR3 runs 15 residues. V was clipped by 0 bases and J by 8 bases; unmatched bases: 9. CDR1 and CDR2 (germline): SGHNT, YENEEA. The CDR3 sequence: CASSLEGGRASGYTF. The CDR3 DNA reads TGTGCCAGCAGCTTAGAAGGGGGCAGGGCAAGCGGCTACACCTTC. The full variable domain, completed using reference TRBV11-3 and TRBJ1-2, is EAGVVQSPRYKIIEKKQPVAFWCNPISGHNTLYWYLQNLGQGPELLIRYENEEAVDDSQLPKDRFSAERLKGVDSTLKIQPAELGDSAVYLCASSLEGGRASGYTFGSGTRLTVV.

The CDR3 bases are TGTGCCAGCAGCGCCCGCCCGGGACTAGCGGGGGGATTCTCCTACAATGAGCAGTTCTTC. Its translation: CASSARPGLAGGFSYNEQFF. This chain joins TRBV13 and TRBJ2-1; 15 bases line up with TRBD2. Germline assignment: CDR1 PRHDT and CDR2 FYEKMQ (reference sequence). The J segment lost 0 bases and the V segment lost 5 bases, leaving 11 bases of the junction unmatched. The CDR3 has 20 residues.

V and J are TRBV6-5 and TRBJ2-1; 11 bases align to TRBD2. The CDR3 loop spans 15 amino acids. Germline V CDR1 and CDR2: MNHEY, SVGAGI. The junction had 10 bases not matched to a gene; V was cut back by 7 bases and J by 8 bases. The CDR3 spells CASIGLAGGPYEQFF. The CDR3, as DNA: TGTGCCAGCATCGGATTAGCGGGGGGGCCATATGAGCAGTTCTTC.